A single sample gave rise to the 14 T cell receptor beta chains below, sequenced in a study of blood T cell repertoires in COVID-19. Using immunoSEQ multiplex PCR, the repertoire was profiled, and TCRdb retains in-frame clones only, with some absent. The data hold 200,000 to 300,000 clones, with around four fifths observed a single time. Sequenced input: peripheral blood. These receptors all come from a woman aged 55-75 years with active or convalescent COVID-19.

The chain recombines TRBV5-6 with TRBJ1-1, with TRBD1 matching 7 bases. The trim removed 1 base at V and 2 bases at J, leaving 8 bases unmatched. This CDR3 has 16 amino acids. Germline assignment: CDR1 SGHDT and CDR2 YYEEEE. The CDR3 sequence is CASSLLTGVANTEAFF. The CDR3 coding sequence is TGTGCCAGCAGCTTGCTAACAGGGGTCGCAAACACTGAAGCTTTCTTT.

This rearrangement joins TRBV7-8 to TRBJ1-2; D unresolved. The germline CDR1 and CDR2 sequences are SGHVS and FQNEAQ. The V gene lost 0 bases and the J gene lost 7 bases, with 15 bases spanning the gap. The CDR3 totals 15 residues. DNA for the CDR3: TGTGCCAGCAGCTTAGCCGACTTAGAGGGAGGTGGCTACACCTTC. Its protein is CASSLADLEGGGYTF.

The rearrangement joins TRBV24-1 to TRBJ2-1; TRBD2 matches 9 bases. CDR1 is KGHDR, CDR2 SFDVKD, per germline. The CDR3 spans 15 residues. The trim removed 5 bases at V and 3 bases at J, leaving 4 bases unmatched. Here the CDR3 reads CATSGAGGLYNEQFF. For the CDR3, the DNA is TGTGCCACCAGTGGAGCGGGGGGCCTCTACAATGAGCAGTTCTTC.

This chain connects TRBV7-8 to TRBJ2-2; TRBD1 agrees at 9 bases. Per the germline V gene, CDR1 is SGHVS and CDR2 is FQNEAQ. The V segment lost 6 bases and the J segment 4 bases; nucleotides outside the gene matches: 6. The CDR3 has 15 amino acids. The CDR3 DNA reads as TGTGCCAGCAGGTCCAGGGACAGGGTCACCGGGGAGCTGTTTTTT. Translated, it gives CASRSRDRVTGELFF.

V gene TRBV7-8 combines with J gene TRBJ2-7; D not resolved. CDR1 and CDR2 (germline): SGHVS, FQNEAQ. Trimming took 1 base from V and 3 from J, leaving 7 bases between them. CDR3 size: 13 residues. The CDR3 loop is CASSLVANYEQYF. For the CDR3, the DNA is TGTGCCAGCAGCTTAGTAGCTAACTACGAGCAGTACTTC.

CDR3 DNA sequence: TGCGCCAGCAGCCCAGATAGGGGGCAAAGAACTGAAGCTTTCTTT. The encoded protein is CASSPDRGQRTEAFF. The chain carries TRBV4-1 and TRBJ1-1; TRBD1 matches at 7 bases. Germline CDR1 reads MGHRA; CDR2 reads YSYEKL. The CDR3 extends over 15 amino acids. Trimming cost V 4 bases and J 5 bases; bases outside gene matches: 10.

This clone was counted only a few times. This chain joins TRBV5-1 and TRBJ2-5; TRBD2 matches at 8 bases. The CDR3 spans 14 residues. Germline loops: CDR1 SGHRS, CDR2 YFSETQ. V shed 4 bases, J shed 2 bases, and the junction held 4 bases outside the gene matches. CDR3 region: CASSPAGGQETQYF. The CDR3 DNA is TGCGCCAGCAGCCCGGCGGGGGGACAAGAGACCCAGTACTTC.

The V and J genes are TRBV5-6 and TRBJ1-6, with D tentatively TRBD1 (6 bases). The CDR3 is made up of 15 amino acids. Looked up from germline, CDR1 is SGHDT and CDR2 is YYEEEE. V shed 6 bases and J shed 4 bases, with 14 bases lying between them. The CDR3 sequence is CASTPGAGYNSPLHF. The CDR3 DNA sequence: TGTGCCAGCACCCCAGGGGCCGGATATAATTCACCCCTCCACTTT.

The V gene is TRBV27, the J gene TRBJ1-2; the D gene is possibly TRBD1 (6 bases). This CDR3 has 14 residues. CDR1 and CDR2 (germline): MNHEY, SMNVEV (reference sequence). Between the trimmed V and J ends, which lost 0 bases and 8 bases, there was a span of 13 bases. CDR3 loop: CASSLSPTGKGYTF. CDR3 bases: TGTGCCAGCAGTTTATCCCCGACAGGAAAGGGCTACACCTTC.

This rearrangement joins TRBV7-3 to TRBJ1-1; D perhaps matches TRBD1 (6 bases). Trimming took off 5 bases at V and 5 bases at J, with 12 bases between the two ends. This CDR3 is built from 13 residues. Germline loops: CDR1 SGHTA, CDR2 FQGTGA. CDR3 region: CASSQGQGTEAFF. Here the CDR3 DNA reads TGTGCCAGCAGCCAAGGCCAGGGGACTGAAGCTTTCTTT.

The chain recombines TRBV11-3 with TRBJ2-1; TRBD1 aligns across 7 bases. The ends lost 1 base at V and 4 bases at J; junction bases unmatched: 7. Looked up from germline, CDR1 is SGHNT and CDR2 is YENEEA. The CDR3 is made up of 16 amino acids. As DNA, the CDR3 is TGTGCCAGCAGCTTAGGATGGGACAGTCCTTACAATGAGCAGTTCTTC. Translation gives CASSLGWDSPYNEQFF.

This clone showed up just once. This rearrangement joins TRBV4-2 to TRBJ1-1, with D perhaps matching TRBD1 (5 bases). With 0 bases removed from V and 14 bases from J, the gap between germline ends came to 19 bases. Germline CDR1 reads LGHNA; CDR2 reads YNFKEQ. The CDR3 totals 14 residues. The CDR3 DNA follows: TGTGCCAGCAGCCAAGATAGCAGGGAAAGAACACCCTTCTTT. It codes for CASSQDSRERTPFF.

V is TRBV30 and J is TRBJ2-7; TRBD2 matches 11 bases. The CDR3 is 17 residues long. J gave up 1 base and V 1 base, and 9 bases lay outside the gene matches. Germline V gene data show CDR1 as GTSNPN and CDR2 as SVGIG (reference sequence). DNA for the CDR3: TGTGCCTGGAGTGGGGAGGGGCTAGCGGGGGGTTCCTACGAGCAGTACTTC. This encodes CAWSGEGLAGGSYEQYF.

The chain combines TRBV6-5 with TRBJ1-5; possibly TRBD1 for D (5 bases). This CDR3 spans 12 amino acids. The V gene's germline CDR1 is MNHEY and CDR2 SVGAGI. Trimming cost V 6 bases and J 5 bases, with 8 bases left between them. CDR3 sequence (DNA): TGTGCCAGCAGAGTGACAGATCAGCCCCAGCATTTT. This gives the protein CASRVTDQPQHF.